This T cell receptor beta chain was retrieved from a study of blood T cell repertoires in COVID-19 (dated by TCRdb to the early 2020s). At the level of the whole study: Samples from collaborators originated in the United States, Italy and Spain and spanned both the acute and convalescent phases of COVID-19. The material from the prospective study consisted of cDNA or gDNA derived from T cells, B-cell-depleted T cells, or PBMCs. Deeply sampled blood TCRbeta repertoires from subjects exposed to, actively infected with, or recovered from COVID-19 were included in the dataset. The repertoires were made available in a free public database intended to serve as a resource for research on the immune response to SARS-CoV-2. Samples were obtained from the ongoing ImmuneRACE study (first 160 participants) and from 950 to 1,500 subjects provided by 6 global collaborators. The sample metadata nearly always contained a de-identified subject ID, COVID-19 status, age in years and sex. Where available, HLA class I and class II types were taken from metadata supplied by the sample provider and were not determined by assay-based typing. Study-wide conclusions, independent of this receptor: The quantity of clinical and demographic metadata differed by source and by participant and was supplied without curation.

With regard to this clone: The antigen it binds to is not known. There are no base qualities to consult, and no much larger clone falls within one base.

The collaborating institutions used their own protocols to collect whole blood in K2EDTA tubes. For TCRbeta analysis, collaborators shipped samples as frozen whole blood, isolated PBMCs, or DNA extracted from either of those sample types. TCRbeta CDR3 regions were amplified from genomic DNA using the immunoSEQ Assay, a bias-controlled multiplex PCR. As for how the authors treated the data: The number of nucleated cells in each sample was estimated from the amplification of reference gene primers within the assay. To quantify the absolute abundance of each unique TCRbeta CDR3 rearrangement, sequence reads were collapsed and filtered. For each sample, productive Simpson clonality was calculated by taking the square root of Simpson's diversity index across productive rearrangements. As stored in TCRdb, this immuneACCESS dataset retains in-frame rearrangements with V and J assigned. A fraction of the clones does not appear; measured against another copy, unresolved V genes explain less than half of the discrepancy, and the remainder lacks a known reason. V and J calls and clone size are given by that table; D and trimming were obtained from the DNA. A total of some 140,000 clones appear in this sample, 80% to 90% of them only once. Of the sample, 2% to 3% is held by the ten largest clones.

Sequenced: peripheral blood. The clonotype originates from a man over 45 with active COVID-19.

The sequenced DNA: TGTGCCAGCAGTGTCGGGGAATTCGCTGAAGCTTTCTTT. Its protein product is CASSVGEFAEAFF. The chain links TRBV27 with TRBJ1-1, with the D gene not confidently named. From a lookup of the germline V gene (reference sequence), CDR1 and CDR2 are MNHEY and SMNVEV. The junction carries 13 bases between V and J, which are trimmed by 5 bases and 6 bases respectively. From cysteine to phenylalanine, the CDR3 is 13 amino acids long. Only the CDR3 part of the read is kept: 39 bases, read in frame from the first base.